These 27 T cell receptor beta chains came from one sample sequenced in a study of T-cell reconstitution after alpha-beta-depleted transplantation in children. Unique molecular identifiers were used to barcode this TCRbeta library. TCRdb re-called the PCR reads through MiXCR, storing one row per CDR3 protein. The table has approximately 170,000 distinct CDR3 sequences, over 8.5% seen once. The sequencing used PBMCs, collected before TCRalphabeta/CD19-depleted stem cell transplant. The receptors originated from a boy aged 2-9 years with acute myeloid leukemia, due to receive a stem cell transplant.

This clonotype showed up many times. The chain has TRBV29-1 and TRBJ1-1, with D uncertain. Germline V lookup: CDR1 SQVTM, CDR2 ANQGSEA. The CDR3 is 12 residues long. V was trimmed by 2 bases and J by 1 base, leaving 5 bases between them. The CDR3 is CSVETPNTEAFF. In nucleotides, the CDR3 is TGCAGCGTTGAAACACCGAACACTGAAGCTTTCTTT.

This clonotype came up many times. The J gene is TRBJ2-1, the V gene TRBV11-2; the match to TRBD2 covers 8 bases. Germline V lookup: CDR1 SGHAT, CDR2 FQNNGV. The length of the CDR3 is 14 residues. Germline trimming cut 5 bases from V and 7 bases from J; bases unmatched to any gene: 7. The CDR3 protein is CASSLVERENEQFF. Here the CDR3 DNA reads TGTGCCAGCAGCCTGGTCGAGCGGGAGAATGAGCAGTTCTTC.

This clonotype was observed many times. V usage is TRBV12-3 or TRBV12-4 and J usage is TRBJ2-2; no firm D call. The V and J ends lost 6 bases and 7 bases respectively, with 12 bases between them. The CDR3 has 13 residues. The CDR3 loop reads CASSPWPGGELFF. The CDR3 bases are TGTGCCAGCAGCCCCTGGCCGGGCGGGGAGCTGTTTTTT.

This clonotype was observed many times. This chain uses TRBV29-1 with TRBJ2-3; D not certain. This CDR3 is 15 amino acids long. Trimming stripped 6 bases from V and 0 bases from J, with 16 bases between. Germline CDR1 SQVTM, CDR2 ANQGSEA. CDR3 residues: CSVPRGSSSTDTQYF. CDR3 DNA: TGCAGCGTCCCCCGAGGCAGCTCTAGCACAGATACGCAGTATTTT.

Many counts were recorded for this clonotype. This chain connects TRBV5-1 to TRBJ2-1, with 7 bases fitting TRBD2. The trim removed 4 bases at V and 5 bases at J, leaving 12 bases unmatched. Germline V lookup: CDR1 SGHRS, CDR2 YFSETQ. The CDR3 is made up of 16 amino acids. This chain's CDR3 is CASSLLGEGRNNEQFF. The CDR3 DNA is TGCGCCAGCAGCCTTTTGGGGGAGGGACGGAACAATGAGCAGTTCTTC. Full variable domain (outside the CDR3, taken from reference TRBV5-1 and TRBJ2-1): KAGVTQTPRYLIKTRGQQVTLSCSPISGHRSVSWYQQTPGQGLQFLFEYFSETQRNKGNFPGRFSGRQFSNSRSEMNVSTLELGDSALYLCASSLLGEGRNNEQFFGPGTRLTVL.

This clonotype has ten or more counts. The rearrangement joins TRBV29-1 to TRBJ2-1, with 8 bases that match TRBD1. With V trimmed by 7 bases and J by 15 bases, 14 bases remained unmatched. The CDR3 has 12 residues. Germline V gives CDR1 SQVTM, CDR2 ANQGSEA. Here the CDR3 reads CSAFKPGQVAFF. The CDR3 bases are TGCAGCGCATTCAAACCGGGACAGGTCGCGTTCTTC.

In this sample, this clonotype turned up many times. The chain recombines TRBV6-5 with TRBJ1-1, with D maybe TRBD1 (5 bases). The V end lost 2 bases, the J end lost 3 bases, and 13 bases lay between the germline ends. Germline-derived CDR1 and CDR2 are MNHEY and SVGAGI. The CDR3 consists of 15 residues. CDR3 bases: TGTGCCAGCAGTTACCCAGGGCCCTGGGACACTGAAGCTTTCTTT. Its translation is CASSYPGPWDTEAFF.

This clonotype was detected ten times or more. The chain links TRBV11-3 to TRBJ2-2, with D maybe TRBD1 (6 bases). The CDR3 sequence is 15 residues long. The germline gives CDR1 SGHNT, CDR2 YENEEA. V was pared by 4 bases and J by 5 bases, with 14 bases between. The CDR3 sequence: CASSSWDKGTGELFF. The CDR3 DNA follows: TGTGCCAGCAGCTCATGGGACAAGGGTACCGGGGAGCTGTTTTTT.

This clonotype has at least ten counts. The rearrangement uses TRBV12-3 or TRBV12-4 and TRBJ2-2; 10 bases are a match to TRBD1. There are 15 residues in the CDR3. The V segment lost 4 bases and the J segment 6 bases; nucleotides outside the gene matches: 5. CDR3: CASSSLTGGSGELFF. The DNA for the CDR3 is TGTGCCAGCAGTTCCCTGACAGGGGGCTCCGGGGAGCTGTTTTTT.

This clonotype was observed many times. The J gene is TRBJ2-7, the V gene TRBV20-1, with D hard to call. The CDR3 loop spans 13 amino acids. Trimming removed 5 bases at V and 5 bases at J, with 16 bases between. Germline-derived CDR1 and CDR2 are DFQATT and SNEGSKA (reference sequence). CDR3 residues: CSAVLPAFDEQYF. As DNA, the CDR3 is TGCAGTGCTGTGCTACCAGCGTTCGACGAGCAGTACTTC.

In this sample, this clonotype turned up many times. The chain uses TRBV12-3 or TRBV12-4 and TRBJ1-2; TRBD1 aligns across 8 bases. The junction had 5 bases not matched to a gene; V was cut back by 6 bases and J by 5 bases. The CDR3 runs 13 residues. The CDR3 DNA follows: TGTGCCAGCAGCTCGGACAGGGCGTATGGCTACACCTTC. Its protein product is CASSSDRAYGYTF.

This clonotype was recorded many times. The chain recombines TRBV4-2 with TRBJ1-2, with a possible D match to TRBD1 (5 bases). V was clipped by 4 bases and J by 3 bases, with 15 bases between them. There are 15 residues in the CDR3. The germline V gene encodes CDR1 LGHNA and CDR2 YNFKEQ. The CDR3 DNA follows: TGTGCCAGCAGCCGAACCCTTACACAGGACTATGGCTACACCTTC. This sequence encodes CASSRTLTQDYGYTF.

This clonotype was detected ten times or more. The rearrangement links TRBV7-9 to TRBJ2-7; D may correspond to TRBD1 or TRBD2 (5 bases each). Per the germline V gene, CDR1 is SEHNR and CDR2 is FQNEAQ (reference sequence). The CDR3 has 13 amino acids. Trimming took off 5 bases at V and 7 bases at J, with 15 bases between the two ends. The CDR3 nucleotides are TGTGCCAGCAGCATGGGACGGCCAGCGGAGCAGTACTTC. It encodes CASSMGRPAEQYF.

This clonotype occurred many times. This chain joins TRBV20-1 and TRBJ2-4; D remains ambiguous. The length of the CDR3 is 15 residues. Trimming pared 3 bases from V and 0 bases from J, leaving 12 bases between. Per germline, CDR1 DFQATT and CDR2 SNEGSKA (reference sequence). The CDR3 region is CSARALVIAKNIQYF. CDR3 nucleotides: TGCAGTGCTAGGGCACTCGTCATAGCCAAAAACATTCAGTACTTC.

This clonotype was detected ten times or more. The chain is built from TRBV18 and TRBJ1-3; D is unclear. Between the trimmed V and J ends, which lost 3 bases and 0 bases, there was a span of 9 bases. The CDR3 is 15 residues long. CDR1 and CDR2 from the germline V gene are KGHSH and LQKENI. The DNA of the CDR3 is TGTGCCAGCTCACCTACGGAGAGCTCTGGAAACACCATATATTTT. It encodes CASSPTESSGNTIYF.

This clonotype was found many times. This sequence joins TRBV5-1 and TRBJ2-7; 7 bases align to TRBD2. The ends lost 3 bases at V and 6 bases at J; junction bases unmatched: 9. CDR3 length: 14 residues. Germline values: CDR1 SGHRS, CDR2 YFSETQ. CDR3 amino acids: CASSSGTTYSEQYF. DNA for the CDR3: TGCGCCAGCAGCTCCGGGACTACTTACTCCGAGCAGTACTTC.

This clonotype was seen at least ten times. The J gene is TRBJ2-7, the V gene TRBV10-3; 8 bases fit TRBD2. The CDR3 consists of 15 residues. With V trimmed by 0 bases and J by 3 bases, 4 bases remained unmatched. CDR1 and CDR2 (germline): ENHRY, SYGVKD. CDR3 residues: CAISESGRGDYEQYF. The CDR3 region has the DNA TGTGCCATCAGTGAGTCGGGGCGGGGGGACTACGAGCAGTACTTC.

This clonotype was recorded many times. This chain joins TRBV19 and TRBJ2-1; 13 nucleotides match TRBD2. CDR3 size: 15 residues. Looked up from germline, CDR1 is LNHDA and CDR2 is SQIVND (reference sequence). V was pared by 5 bases and J by 9 bases, with 7 bases of the junction left unmatched. The CDR3 sequence is CASSGGLAGDSEQFF. CDR3 DNA: TGTGCCAGTAGTGGAGGACTAGCGGGAGATAGTGAGCAGTTCTTC.

Ten or more counts support this clonotype. The rearrangement links TRBV20-1 to TRBJ1-4, with TRBD1 identical over 10 bases. The germline CDR1 and CDR2 sequences are DFQATT and SNEGSKA (reference sequence). The trim removed 4 bases at V and 7 bases at J, leaving 12 bases unmatched. This CDR3 has 16 amino acids. The CDR3 region has the DNA TGCAGTGCTACCTCCCCCGTGGGGGACAGGGGTGAAAAACTGTTTTTT. It encodes CSATSPVGDRGEKLFF.

A note on this clonotype: Being one base from a much bigger clone, this may be a read error. The chain has TRBV29-1 and TRBJ1-1, with TRBD1 identical over 7 bases. Looked up from germline, CDR1 is SQVTM and CDR2 is ANQGSEA. CDR3 length: 14 residues. In DNA, the CDR3 is TGCAGCGTTGAGCTGACAGGGAGACACACTGAAGTTTTCTTT. Its translation: CSVELTGRHTEVFF.

This clonotype was recorded at least ten times. The V and J genes are TRBV11-1 and TRBJ1-1, with 7 positions matching TRBD1. Germline trimming cut 1 base from V and 1 base from J; bases unmatched to any gene: 15. The CDR3 runs 19 residues. Germline V lookup: CDR1 SGHAT, CDR2 FQDESV (reference sequence). The CDR3 reads CASSLGPTVFQGGNTEAFF. The CDR3 region has the DNA TGTGCCAGCAGCTTAGGTCCCACCGTATTTCAGGGGGGGAACACTGAAGCTTTCTTT.

This clonotype was counted ten times or more. The chain joins TRBV5-1 to TRBJ2-3; D is unclear. V was clipped by 0 bases and J by 2 bases, with 7 bases between them. Germline V gene sequence: CDR1 SGHRS, CDR2 YFSETQ. The CDR3 sequence is 14 residues long. The CDR3 region has the DNA TGCGCCAGCAGCTTGGGGCTTACCACAGATACGCAGTATTTT. As protein: CASSLGLTTDTQYF.

This clonotype was observed at least ten times. V gene TRBV20-1 combines with J gene TRBJ1-4; a possible D gene is TRBD1 (5 bases). Trimming stripped 2 bases from V and 0 bases from J, with 13 bases between. Germline assignment: CDR1 DFQATT and CDR2 SNEGSKA (reference sequence). CDR3 length equals 16 residues. CDR3 region: CSARFRRGATNEKLFF. The CDR3 bases are TGCAGTGCTAGATTCCGACGGGGGGCAACTAATGAAAAACTGTTTTTT.

In this sample, this clonotype turned up many times. The chain links TRBV6-5 to TRBJ1-1; maybe TRBD1 (6 bases). Trimming took 4 bases from V and 0 from J, leaving 12 bases between them. The CDR3 runs 15 residues. Germline-derived CDR1 and CDR2 are MNHEY and SVGAGI. The CDR3 bases are TGTGCCAGCAGTTCAGCCTACAGGGTGAACACTGAAGCTTTCTTT. Its translation: CASSSAYRVNTEAFF.

On this clonotype: One base away lies a much larger clone, so this may be a sequencing read error. The rearrangement uses TRBV20-1 and TRBJ1-2; a weak D match, TRBD1 (5 bases). The germline V gene encodes CDR1 DFQATT and CDR2 SNEGSKA (reference sequence). This CDR3 is 13 amino acids long. CDR3 residues: CNARAGPSMARTF. The CDR3 DNA reads as TGCAATGCTAGAGCGGGACCGAGTATGGCTAGGACCTTC.

This rearrangement joins TRBV12-3 or TRBV12-4 to TRBJ2-1, with 7 bases lining up with TRBD2. The CDR3 has 17 residues. J gave up 3 bases and V 6 bases, and 14 bases lay outside the gene matches. The CDR3 spells CASSDLRGSGGYNEQFF. DNA of the CDR3: TGTGCCAGCAGCGACCTTCGTGGGTCGGGGGGCTACAATGAGCAGTTCTTC.

A remark on this clonotype: A much larger clonotype is one base distant, so this may be a read error. The gene calls are TRBV5-1 and TRBJ2-5; 9 bases align to TRBD2. The length of the CDR3 is 16 residues. Looked up from germline, CDR1 is SGHRS and CDR2 is YFSETQ. In nucleotides, the CDR3 is TGCGCCAGCAGCTCTAAAATTAGCGGGAGCCACGAGACCCCGTACTTC. Its protein is CASSSKISGSHETPYF.